These T cell receptor beta chains were read from a single sample in a study of T cell responses to AZD1222 COVID-19 vaccine. This table comes from immunoSEQ multiplex PCR, and its TCRdb copy is limited to in-frame clones, with some not included. This sample yields approximately 100,000 clones, of which 87% are seen a single time; roughly 3% belongs to the top ten. The input for sequencing was peripheral blood, taken on day 0 of AZD1222 vaccination. These receptors were obtained from an adult in good health. Both conserved end residues are part of each CDR3. The D gene is left open where the match is weak. Some rows mark clone size as missing; the rest say once, few, many or name a class of expanded clone.

D	V	J	size	DNA	CDR3
.	TRBV2	TRBJ1-5	.	TGTGCCAGCAGTGAAAGGGTAGGCGCGTCCCAGCATTTT	CASSERVGASQHF
.	TRBV29-1	TRBJ2-3	.	TGCAGCGTTGGGGCGGGCACAGATACGCAGTATTTT	CSVGAGTDTQYF
TRBD1	TRBV19	TRBJ2-5	once	TGTGCCAGTAGTACCGCCGGACAGGTCGGAGAGACCCAGTACTTC	CASSTAGQVGETQYF
.	TRBV2	TRBJ1-1	.	TGTGCCAGCAGCGGGGGGGCCGCGAACACTGAAGCTTTCTTT	CASSGGAANTEAFF
TRBD2	TRBV7-9	TRBJ2-1	.	TGTGCCAGCAGCCAGAGACTAGCGGGGCCTTTAAATGAGCAGTTCTTC	CASSQRLAGPLNEQFF
TRBD1	TRBV5-4	TRBJ1-3	.	TGTGCCAGCAGCTTGGGGGCAGGGGGGACTGGAAACACCATATATTTT	CASSLGAGGTGNTIYF
.	TRBV6-5	TRBJ1-2	.	TGTGCCAGCAGTTACCACGGGATCGGGCCTCGCTATGGCTACACCTTC	CASSYHGIGPRYGYTF
.	TRBV6-2/TRBV6-3	TRBJ2-7	.	TGTGCCAGCAGTTACAAGGGGTTTCACTCCTACGAGCAGTACTTC	CASSYKGFHSYEQYF
TRBD2	TRBV29-1	TRBJ2-5	.	TGCAGCGTTACCTCCGGGGGGGCGCGGGAGACCCAGTACTTC	CSVTSGGARETQYF
.	TRBV5-5	TRBJ2-7	.	TGTGCCAGCAGCTTGGTAGGGGGGTCCTACGAGCAGTACTTC	CASSLVGGSYEQYF
TRBD2	TRBV4-1	TRBJ2-3	.	TGCGCCAGCAGCTCCACAGGACTAGCGGGGGAAGATACGCAGTATTTT	CASSSTGLAGEDTQYF
TRBD2	TRBV3-1/TRBV3-2	TRBJ2-1	.	TGTGCCAGCAGCCAAGCTGGTAGCGGGGGGGATTACAATGAGCAGTTCTTC	CASSQAGSGGDYNEQFF
TRBD2	TRBV10-2	TRBJ2-1	.	TGCGCCAGTGGACTAGCGGGAGGATACAATGAGCAGTTCTTC	CASGLAGGYNEQFF
.	TRBV6-5	TRBJ2-7	.	TGTGCCAGCAGTAACCGGGGGCCCTCCTACGAGCAGTACTTC	CASSNRGPSYEQYF
TRBD2	TRBV7-2	TRBJ2-7	once	TGTGCCAGCAGCTTAACGGGGGGGCCTCAGGAGCAGTACTTC	CASSLTGGPQEQYF
.	TRBV6-2/TRBV6-3	TRBJ1-2	.	TGTGCCAGCAGTTACGGTCCTCAGGGAGGCTACACCTTC	CASSYGPQGGYTF
.	TRBV6-1	TRBJ1-2	.	TGTGCCAGCAGTGAAGCCTTGGACGGTAACTATGGCTACACCTTC	CASSEALDGNYGYTF
.	TRBV4-3	TRBJ2-1	.	TGCGCCAGCAGCCAAGTGTACGGCAATGAGCAGTTCTTC	CASSQVYGNEQFF
TRBD1	TRBV28	TRBJ2-7	.	TGTGCCAGCAGCGGCCCCCGGGGACAGCGTAGCTCCTACGAGCAGTACTTC	CASSGPRGQRSSYEQYF
.	TRBV7-3	TRBJ2-3	few	TGTGCCAGCAGCTCTACGGGGGTACCCACAGATACGCAGTATTTT	CASSSTGVPTDTQYF
TRBD1	TRBV2	TRBJ1-6	once	TGTGCCAGCAGTGAAAGGGCAGGGGGAAATGCTTCACCCCTCCACTTT	CASSERAGGNASPLHF
.	TRBV12-3/TRBV12-4	TRBJ1-2	.	TGTGCCAGCAGTTTAGGTGGGATCGACGGCTACACCTTC	CASSLGGIDGYTF
.	TRBV28	TRBJ2-1	.	TGTGCCAGCAGTCCTTCTGGGGGCCTGTTCTTGGTCCACAATGAGCAGTTCTTC	CASSPSGGLFLVHNEQFF
TRBD2	TRBV6-1	TRBJ2-5	.	TGTGCCAGCAGTGAACCCTTAGCGGGGGGGCTAGAGACCCAGTACTTC	CASSEPLAGGLETQYF
.	TRBV7-9	TRBJ1-5	.	TGTGCCAGCAGCACACAGGGTGATCAGCCCCAGCATTTT	CASSTQGDQPQHF
.	TRBV11-3	TRBJ1-2	.	TGTGCCAGCAGCTTTACAGAGAACTATGGCTACACCTTC	CASSFTENYGYTF
TRBD2	TRBV7-3	TRBJ2-5	.	TGTGCCAGCAGCTGGGGGGGACAAGAGACCCAGTACTTC	CASSWGGQETQYF
.	TRBV6-2/TRBV6-3	TRBJ2-7	.	TGTGCCAGCAGTTACGTGGCCTACGAGCAGTACTTC	CASSYVAYEQYF
.	TRBV19	TRBJ1-3	.	TGTGCCAGTAGTATGTCAGGAAACACCATATATTTT	CASSMSGNTIYF
TRBD1	TRBV15	TRBJ1-5	.	TGTGCCACCAGCAGAGATGGAACAGGGGGGTGGATCAGTGAGCCCCAGCATTTT	CATSRDGTGGWISEPQHF
TRBD1	TRBV19	TRBJ2-7	.	TGTGCCAGTAGTATACGGGACAGATACTACGAGCAGTACTTC	CASSIRDRYYEQYF
.	TRBV6-5	TRBJ1-2	.	TGTGCCAGCAGTTACCACAAAGGAATTAACTATGGCTACACCTTC	CASSYHKGINYGYTF
.	TRBV19	TRBJ1-5	few	TGTGCCAGTAGACCCAGGGGAGAGGGTCAGCCCCAGCATTTT	CASRPRGEGQPQHF
.	TRBV19	TRBJ2-7	.	TGTGCCAGTAAATCCCAGGTGAGCTCCTACGAGCAGTACTTC	CASKSQVSSYEQYF
TRBD1	TRBV19	TRBJ2-2	once	TGTGCCAGCCTGACCCGACAGGGTAACACCGGGGAGCTGTTTTTT	CASLTRQGNTGELFF
.	TRBV4-1	TRBJ1-6	.	TGCGCCAGCAGCCCCCGGACAGTCAATTCACCCCTCCACTTT	CASSPRTVNSPLHF
.	TRBV4-2	TRBJ1-2	once	TGTGCCAGCAGCCAAGACACGGGAACTGTCTATGGCTACACCTTC	CASSQDTGTVYGYTF
.	TRBV7-2	TRBJ1-6	.	TGTGCCAGCAGCTTAGACGGTTTATCACCCCTCCACTTT	CASSLDGLSPLHF
TRBD1	TRBV5-6	TRBJ1-3	.	TGTGCCAGCAGCCGGACAGGGGAATGGTCTGGAAACACCATATATTTT	CASSRTGEWSGNTIYF
.	TRBV4-1	TRBJ1-4	.	TGCGCCAGCAGCCAAGATAGCAGGGTAGGGGAAAAACTGTTTTTT	CASSQDSRVGEKLFF
.	TRBV2	TRBJ2-5	.	TGTGCCAGCAGTCTCAGTCTGACCCAGTACTTC	CASSLSLTQYF
.	TRBV11-2	TRBJ1-3	.	TGTGCCAGCAGCTCCGGACAGCTTTCTGGAAACACCATATATTTT	CASSSGQLSGNTIYF
TRBD1	TRBV7-3	TRBJ1-4	.	TGTGCCAGCAGCCTCCAACCCCAGGGGGATGGTGAAAAACTGTTTTTT	CASSLQPQGDGEKLFF
.	TRBV7-2	TRBJ2-5	once	TGTGCCAGCAGCTTACTATACGGAGAGACCCAGTACTTC	CASSLLYGETQYF
.	TRBV29-1	TRBJ1-1	once	TGCAGCGTTGTAGGGGGGGCAAACACTGAAGCTTTCTTT	CSVVGGANTEAFF